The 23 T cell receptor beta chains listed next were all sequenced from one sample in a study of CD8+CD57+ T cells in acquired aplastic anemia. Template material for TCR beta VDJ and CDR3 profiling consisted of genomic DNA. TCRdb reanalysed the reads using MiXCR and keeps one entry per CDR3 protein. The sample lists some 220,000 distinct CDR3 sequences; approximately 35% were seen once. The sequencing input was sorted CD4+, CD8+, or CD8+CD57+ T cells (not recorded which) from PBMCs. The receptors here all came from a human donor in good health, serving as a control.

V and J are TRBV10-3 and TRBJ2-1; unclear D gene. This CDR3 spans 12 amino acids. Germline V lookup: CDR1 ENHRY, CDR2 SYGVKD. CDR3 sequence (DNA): TGTGGGGTAGGAGCTCGCCCTAATGAGCAGTTCTTC. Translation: CGVGARPNEQFF.

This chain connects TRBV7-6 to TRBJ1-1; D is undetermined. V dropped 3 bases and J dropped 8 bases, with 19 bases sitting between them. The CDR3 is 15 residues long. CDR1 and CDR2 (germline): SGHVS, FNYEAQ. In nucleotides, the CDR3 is TGTGCCAGCAGCTTGGGTCTTAAGTCAGGCGTGGAAGCTTTCTTT. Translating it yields CASSLGLKSGVEAFF.

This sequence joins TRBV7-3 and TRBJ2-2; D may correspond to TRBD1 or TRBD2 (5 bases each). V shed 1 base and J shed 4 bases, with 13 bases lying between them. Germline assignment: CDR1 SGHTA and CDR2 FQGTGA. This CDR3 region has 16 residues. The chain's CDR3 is CASSLMGPRTTGELFF. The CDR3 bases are TGTGCCAGCAGCTTAATGGGACCGAGAACCACCGGGGAGCTGTTTTTT.

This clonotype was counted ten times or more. The CDR3 is CASSEISRSIQYF. DNA of the CDR3: TGTGCCAGCAGTGAGATTTCTAGGTCCATTCAGTACTTC. This rearrangement joins TRBV2 to TRBJ2-4; unclear D gene. Germline-derived CDR1 and CDR2 are SNHLY and FYNNEI. This CDR3 has 13 residues. Trimming cost V 3 bases and J 9 bases, with 12 bases left between them. The full variable domain, completed using reference TRBV2 and TRBJ2-4, is EPEVTQTPSHQVTQMGQEVILRCVPISNHLYFYWYRQILGQKVEFLVSFYNNEISEKSEIFDDQFSVERPDGSNFTLKIRSTKLEDSAMYFCASSEISRSIQYFGAGTRLSVL.

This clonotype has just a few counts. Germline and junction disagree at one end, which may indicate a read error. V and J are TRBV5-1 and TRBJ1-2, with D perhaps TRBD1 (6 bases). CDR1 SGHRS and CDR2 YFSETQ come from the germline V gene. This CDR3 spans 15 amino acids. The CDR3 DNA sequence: TGCGTCAGCAGCGACCTACAGGGACTTAACTATGGCTACACCTTC. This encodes CVSSDLQGLNYGYTF.

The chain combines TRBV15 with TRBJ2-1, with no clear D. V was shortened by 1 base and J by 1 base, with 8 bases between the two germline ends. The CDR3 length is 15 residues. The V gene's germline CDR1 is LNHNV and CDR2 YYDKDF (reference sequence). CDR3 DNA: TGTGCCACCAGCAGAGGGACGAGGTCCTACAATGAGCAGTTCTTC. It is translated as CATSRGTRSYNEQFF. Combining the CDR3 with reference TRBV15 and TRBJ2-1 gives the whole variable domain DAMVIQNPRYQVTQFGKPVTLSCSQTLNHNVMYWYQQKSSQAPKLLFHYYDKDFNNEADTPDNFQSRRPNTSFCFLDIRSPGLGDTAMYLCATSRGTRSYNEQFFGPGTRLTVL.

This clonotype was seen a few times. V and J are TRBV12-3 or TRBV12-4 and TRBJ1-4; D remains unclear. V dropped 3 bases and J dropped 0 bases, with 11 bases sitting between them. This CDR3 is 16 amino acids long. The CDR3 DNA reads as TGTGCCAGCAGTTTTATCAGGTCTGCAACTAATGAAAAACTGTTTTTT. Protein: CASSFIRSATNEKLFF.

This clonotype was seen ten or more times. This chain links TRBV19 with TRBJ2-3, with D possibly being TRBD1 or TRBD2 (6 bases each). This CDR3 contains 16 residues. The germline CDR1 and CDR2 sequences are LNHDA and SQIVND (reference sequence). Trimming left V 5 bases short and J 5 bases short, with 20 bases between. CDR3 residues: CASSPGRGGLVDTQYF. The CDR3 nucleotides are TGTGCCAGTAGTCCGGGGCGAGGGGGGCTGGTAGATACGCAGTATTTT.

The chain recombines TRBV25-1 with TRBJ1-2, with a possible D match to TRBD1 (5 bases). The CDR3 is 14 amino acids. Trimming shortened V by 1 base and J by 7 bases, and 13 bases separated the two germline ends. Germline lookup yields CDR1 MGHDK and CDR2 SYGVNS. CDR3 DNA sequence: TGTGCCAGCAGTGAATTCTGGGGGGATGGTGGCTACACCTTC. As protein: CASSEFWGDGGYTF.

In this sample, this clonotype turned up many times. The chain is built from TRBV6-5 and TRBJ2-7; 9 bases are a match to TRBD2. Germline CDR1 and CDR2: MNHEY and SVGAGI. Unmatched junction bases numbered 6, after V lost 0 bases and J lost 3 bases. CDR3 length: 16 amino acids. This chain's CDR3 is CASSYSGLAGNYEQYF. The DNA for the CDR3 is TGTGCCAGCAGTTACTCCGGGCTAGCGGGGAACTACGAGCAGTACTTC.

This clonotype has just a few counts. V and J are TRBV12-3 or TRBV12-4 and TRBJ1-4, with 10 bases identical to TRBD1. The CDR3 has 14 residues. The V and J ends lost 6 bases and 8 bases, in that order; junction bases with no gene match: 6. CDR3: CASRRQGAGEKLFF. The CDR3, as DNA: TGTGCCAGCAGACGACAGGGGGCAGGGGAAAAACTGTTTTTT.

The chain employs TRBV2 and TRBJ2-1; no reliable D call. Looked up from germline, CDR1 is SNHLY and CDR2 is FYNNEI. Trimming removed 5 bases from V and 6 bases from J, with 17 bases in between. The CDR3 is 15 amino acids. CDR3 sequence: CASSQGRYSLNEQFF. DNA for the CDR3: TGTGCCAGCAGTCAAGGAAGGTACAGCCTCAATGAGCAGTTCTTC.

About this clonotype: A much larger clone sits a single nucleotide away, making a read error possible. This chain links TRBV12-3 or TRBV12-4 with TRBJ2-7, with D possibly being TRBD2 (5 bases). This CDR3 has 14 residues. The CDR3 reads CAGSLRESSYEQYF. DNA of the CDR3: TGTGCCGGCAGTTTGAGGGAGAGCTCCTACGAGCAGTACTTC.

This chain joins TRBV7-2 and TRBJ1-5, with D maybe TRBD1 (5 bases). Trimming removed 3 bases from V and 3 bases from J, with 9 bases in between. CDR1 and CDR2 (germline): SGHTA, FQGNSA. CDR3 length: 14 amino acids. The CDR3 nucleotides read TGTGCCAGCAGCTTGGGACGGGTCAATCAGCCCCAGCATTTT. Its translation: CASSLGRVNQPQHF.

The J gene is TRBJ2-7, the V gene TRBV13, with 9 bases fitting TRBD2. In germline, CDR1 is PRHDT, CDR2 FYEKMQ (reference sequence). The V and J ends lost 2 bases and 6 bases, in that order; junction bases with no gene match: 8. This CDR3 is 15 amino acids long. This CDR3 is CASSLRSGSQFEQYF. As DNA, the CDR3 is TGTGCCAGCAGCTTACGTAGCGGGAGCCAATTCGAGCAGTACTTC.

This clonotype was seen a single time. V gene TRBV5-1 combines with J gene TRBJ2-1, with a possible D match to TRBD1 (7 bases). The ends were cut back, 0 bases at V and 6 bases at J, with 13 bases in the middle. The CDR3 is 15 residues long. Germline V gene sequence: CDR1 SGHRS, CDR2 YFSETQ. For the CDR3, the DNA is TGCGCCAGCAGCTTGGGCGGGACAGAGCTCAATGAGCAGTTCTTC. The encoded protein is CASSLGGTELNEQFF.

DNA for the CDR3: TGTGCCACCAGCAGAGTTGGGGAGACCCAGCATTTT. It is translated as CATSRVGETQHF. The rearrangement uses TRBV15 and TRBJ1-5, with unresolved D. There are 12 residues in the CDR3. Germline CDR1 reads LNHNV; CDR2 reads YYDKDF (reference sequence). V was cut by 1 base and J by 11 bases, with 9 bases left in between.

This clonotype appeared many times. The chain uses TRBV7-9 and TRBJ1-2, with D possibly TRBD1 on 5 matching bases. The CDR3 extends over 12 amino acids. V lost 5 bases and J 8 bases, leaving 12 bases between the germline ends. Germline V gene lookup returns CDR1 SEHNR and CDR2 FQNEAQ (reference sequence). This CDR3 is CASSVDRPGYTF. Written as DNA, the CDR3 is TGTGCCAGCAGCGTCGACAGACCGGGCTACACCTTC.

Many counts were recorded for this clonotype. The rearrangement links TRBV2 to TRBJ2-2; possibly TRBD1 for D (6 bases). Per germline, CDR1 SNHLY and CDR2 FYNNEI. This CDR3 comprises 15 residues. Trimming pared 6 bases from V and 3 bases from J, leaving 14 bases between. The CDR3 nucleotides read TGTGCCAGCAGGCCAACAGGGCTGGACACCGGGGAGCTGTTTTTT. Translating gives CASRPTGLDTGELFF. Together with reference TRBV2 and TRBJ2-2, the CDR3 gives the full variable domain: EPEVTQTPSHQVTQMGQEVILRCVPISNHLYFYWYRQILGQKVEFLVSFYNNEISEKSEIFDDQFSVERPDGSNFTLKIRSTKLEDSAMYFCASRPTGLDTGELFFGEGSRLTVL.

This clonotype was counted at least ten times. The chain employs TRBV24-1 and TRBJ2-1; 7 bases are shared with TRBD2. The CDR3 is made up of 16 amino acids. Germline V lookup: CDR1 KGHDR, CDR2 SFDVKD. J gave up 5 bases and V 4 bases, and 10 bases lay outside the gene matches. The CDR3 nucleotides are TGTGCCACCAGTGAATTTGCTAGCGGAATCAACAATGAGCAGTTCTTC. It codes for CATSEFASGINNEQFF.

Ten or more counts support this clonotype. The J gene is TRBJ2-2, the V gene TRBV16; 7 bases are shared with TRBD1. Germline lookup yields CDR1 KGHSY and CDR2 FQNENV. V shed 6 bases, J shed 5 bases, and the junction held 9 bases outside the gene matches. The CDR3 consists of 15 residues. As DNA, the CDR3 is TGTGCCAGCAGTCAAGACAGGGTACGAACCGGGGAGCTGTTTTTT. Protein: CASSQDRVRTGELFF. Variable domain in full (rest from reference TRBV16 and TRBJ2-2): GEEVAQTPKHLVRGEGQKAKLYCAPIKGHSYVFWYQQVLKNEFKFLISFQNENVFDETGMPKERFSAKCLPNSPCSLEIQATKLEDSAVYFCASSQDRVRTGELFFGEGSRLTVL.

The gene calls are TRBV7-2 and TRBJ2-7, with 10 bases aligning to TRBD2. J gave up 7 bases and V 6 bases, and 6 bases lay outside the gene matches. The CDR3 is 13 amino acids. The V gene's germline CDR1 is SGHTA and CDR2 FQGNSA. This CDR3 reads CASRYIAGGEQYF. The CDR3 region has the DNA TGTGCCAGCAGGTACATAGCGGGAGGTGAGCAGTACTTC.

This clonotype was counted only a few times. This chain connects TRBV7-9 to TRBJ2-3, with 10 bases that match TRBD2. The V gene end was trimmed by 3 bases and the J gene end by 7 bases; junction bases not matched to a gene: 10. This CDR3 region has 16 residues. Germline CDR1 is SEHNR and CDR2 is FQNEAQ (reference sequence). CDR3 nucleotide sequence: TGTGCCAGCAGCTTGCTAGCGGGGGAGATACAGAATACGCAGTATTTT. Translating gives CASSLLAGEIQNTQYF.